This T cell receptor (beta chain) comes out of a study of Graves' ophthalmopathy and Graves' hyperthyroidism. Study-wide context: Peripheral blood was collected at initial diagnosis, before any treatment.

Clinical symptoms and serum thyroxine were used for diagnosis; TRAb, thyroid ultrasound and orbital computed tomography were also relied on. The CDR3 loop spans 15 amino acids. Trimming shortened V by 5 bases and J by 18 bases, and 26 bases separated the two germline ends. The V gene's germline CDR1 is LNHNV and CDR2 YYDKDF (reference sequence). Whole-study results and caveats: The model predicted progression of ophthalmopathy with a sensitivity of roughly 66%, and its specificity was less than 85%. Thyroid clonotypes that were expanded above 0.001 frequency mostly also appeared in blood.

From RNA, the CDR3 regions of TCR beta chains were amplified and sequenced. HTBI primers primed a first-round RT-PCR, and a second-round multiplex PCR followed. TCRdb reanalysed the multiplex PCR reads using MiXCR and keeps one entry per CDR3 protein. The data show 650,000 to 900,000 distinct CDR3 sequences, roughly two fifths seen once. About this clonotype: Its antigen remains unknown.

The TCR originated in an adult man with Graves' ophthalmopathy. This chain links TRBV15 with TRBJ2-6; D may be TRBD2 (7 bases). Sequencing was performed on peripheral blood. The CDR3 loop reads CATSAKIGGGKQETF. The CDR3 DNA is TGTGCCACCAGCGCAAAGATCGGCGGGGGCAAGCAAGAGACTTTC.